Below are 5 T cell receptor beta chains sequenced from a single sample in a study of blood T cell repertoires in COVID-19. Clones were sequenced by immunoSEQ multiplex PCR, and TCRdb holds only the in-frame ones, with some missing. The data show some 400,000 clones, with approximately 87% seen just once and 2.3% held by the top ten. Sequencing was carried out using peripheral blood. The receptors derive from a woman aged 55-70 years with COVID-19, enrolled during active disease.

This clone was seen a single time. The chain carries TRBV7-3 and TRBJ1-1; D is possibly TRBD1 (5 bases). The germline V gene has CDR1 SGHTA and CDR2 FQGTGA. CDR3 length: 13 amino acids. The ends were cut back, 7 bases at V and 1 base at J, with 10 bases in the middle. Here the CDR3 DNA reads TGTGCCAGCACCCTGACAGAGAACACTGAAGCTTTCTTT. It yields the protein CASTLTENTEAFF.

The sample holds a few counts of this clone. V and J are TRBV5-5 and TRBJ1-4; D gene unclear. This CDR3 region has 16 residues. Germline lookup yields CDR1 SGHKS and CDR2 YYEKEE (reference sequence). Trimming took off 1 base at V and 0 bases at J, with 10 bases between the two ends. CDR3 DNA: TGTGCCAGCAGCTTGTCCACGAGGGCAACTAATGAAAAACTGTTTTTT. It translates to CASSLSTRATNEKLFF.

The rearrangement joins TRBV13 to TRBJ1-4; 8 nucleotides line up with TRBD1. Germline CDR1 and CDR2: PRHDT and FYEKMQ (reference sequence). Germline trimming cut 4 bases from V and 1 base from J; bases unmatched to any gene: 2. CDR3 length: 15 amino acids. CDR3 residues: CASSSGQGTNEKLFF. CDR3 bases: TGTGCCAGCAGCTCAGGACAGGGAACTAATGAAAAACTGTTTTTT.

J is TRBJ2-3 and V is TRBV14; 11 nucleotides match TRBD2. Germline CDR1 is SGHDN and CDR2 is FVKESK. CDR3 length: 20 residues. Trimming cost V 0 bases and J 0 bases; bases outside gene matches: 11. CDR3 DNA: TGTGCCAGCAGCCAAGAGGTCGAACTAGCGGGGGCCCATAGCACAGATACGCAGTATTTT. Amino acids: CASSQEVELAGAHSTDTQYF.

This rearrangement joins TRBV7-8 to TRBJ1-6; D is uncertain. CDR3 length equals 13 residues. V gave up 2 bases and J gave up 10 bases, with 9 bases separating them. The germline V gene has CDR1 SGHVS and CDR2 FQNEAQ. This CDR3 is CASSLTGISPLHF. In DNA, the CDR3 is TGTGCCAGCAGCTTAACCGGGATCTCACCCCTCCACTTT.